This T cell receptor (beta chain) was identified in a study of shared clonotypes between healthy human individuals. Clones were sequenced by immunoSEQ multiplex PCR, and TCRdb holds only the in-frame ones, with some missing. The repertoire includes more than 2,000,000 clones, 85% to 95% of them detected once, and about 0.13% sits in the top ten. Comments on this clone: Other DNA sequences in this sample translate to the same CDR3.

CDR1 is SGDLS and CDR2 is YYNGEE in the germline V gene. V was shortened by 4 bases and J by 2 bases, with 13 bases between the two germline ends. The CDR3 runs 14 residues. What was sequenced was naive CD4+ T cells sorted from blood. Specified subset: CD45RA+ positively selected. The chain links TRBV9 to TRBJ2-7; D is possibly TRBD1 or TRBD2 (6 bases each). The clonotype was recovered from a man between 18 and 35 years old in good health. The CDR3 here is CASSLGGGTYEQYF. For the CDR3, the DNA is TGTGCCAGCAGCTTAGGAGGGGGGACCTACGAGCAGTACTTC. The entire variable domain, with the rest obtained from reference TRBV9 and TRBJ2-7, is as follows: DSGVTQTPKHLITATGQRVTLRCSPRSGDLSVYWYQQSLDQGLQFLIQYYNGEERAKGNILERFSAQQFPDLHSELNLSSLELGDSALYFCASSLGGGTYEQYFGPGTRLTVT.